This entry is about one TCR beta chain. This sample stems from a study of monozygotic twins with inflammatory bowel disease. For each CDR3 protein, TCRdb gives one entry from its re-call of the 5' RACE reads, without DNA. The sample's table shows a few hundred thousand distinct CDR3 sequences. CDR3 length: 15 amino acids. Germline V lookup: CDR1 SGDLS, CDR2 YYNGEE. Specimen: blood. The gene calls are TRBV9 and TRBJ1-3. The sequence derives from a human donor with ulcerative colitis or Crohn's disease, or a healthy co-twin of an affected twin (not recorded which). The CDR3 reads CASSYRHGSGNTIYF.